This T cell receptor (beta chain) came from a study of T-cell memory formation after mild COVID-19. TCRdb re-called the 5' RACE reads with MiXCR, one entry per CDR3 protein. In the table there are about 250,000 distinct CDR3 sequences, over 15% of which are singletons. This clonotype was seen more than once but under ten times. Sequenced material: PBMCs or a T cell subset sorted from them (not recorded which). The TCR originated in a man between 18 and 35 years old who had mild COVID-19 (a few samples of this study predate the infection). Cell type and time point are not known.

The CDR3 sequence is CASSARGGASDTQYF. DNA for the CDR3: TGTGCCAGCAGCGCACGCGGGGGGGCCTCAGATACGCAGTATTTT. The chain links TRBV9 to TRBJ2-3, with 9 bases matching TRBD2. The ends lost 3 bases at V and 4 bases at J; junction bases unmatched: 6. The CDR3 is made up of 15 amino acids. Germline loops: CDR1 SGDLS, CDR2 YYNGEE. The whole variable domain, filled in from reference TRBV9 and TRBJ2-3, reads DSGVTQTPKHLITATGQRVTLRCSPRSGDLSVYWYQQSLDQGLQFLIQYYNGEERAKGNILERFSAQQFPDLHSELNLSSLELGDSALYFCASSARGGASDTQYFGPGTRLTVL.